What follows is one T cell receptor beta chain and its context. The clone's antigen remains unknown. No base quality values were provided; no much bigger clone lies one nucleotide off. T-cell subsets were not sorted, so the analysis was performed on bulk bone marrow. Bone marrow from under 13 myelodysplastic syndrome patients was immunosequenced for TCR beta CDR3 regions before and after hypomethylating agent therapy. For longitudinal repertoire tracking, a baseline bone marrow plus two to three bone marrows at different post-treatment timepoints were contributed by each patient. Whole bone marrow served as the source for genomic DNA extraction, with DNA quality checked using TapeStation, NanoDrop OneC and PicoGreen assays. There are 16 amino acids in the CDR3, from cysteine to phenylalanine inclusive. The sequence is cut down to CDR3 DNA, 48 bases in frame from base 1. CDR1 and CDR2 (MNHEY, SMNVEV) derive from the germline V gene (reference sequence). V and J are truncated by 4 bases and 2 bases respectively, leaving an intervening sequence of 18 bases.

This sample stems from a study of hypomethylating agent response in myelodysplastic syndrome (dated by TCRdb to the early 2020s). For the study in its entirety: The hypomethylating agent given was azacitidine in about 70% of the 11 patients and decitabine in 3 of 11 patients. Roughly 6 patients had a response of complete response or hematologic improvement, and a few patients did not respond. Among the myelodysplastic syndrome patients in the cohort, several were male and 2 were female. Response was defined as complete response or hematologic improvement, and any patient who met neither criterion was considered a non-responder. On average the patients were approximately 72 +/- 6.3 years old, and a diploid cytogenetic profile was seen most often. The mutation found most frequently was TET2, which appeared in about 45% of the 11 patients. What the research found in general, with its limitations: Only around twelve patients were analyzed, so the study cohort was small. No significant change in richness, rarefaction diversity or clonality was detected after hypomethylating agent treatment, either across all patients or within response groups. Because the healthy control donors and the MDS patients were not matched by age, the comparison between MDS and healthy samples could have been affected. Responders more often showed novel clonotypes emerging, while non-responders displayed more contracted clonotypes after treatment. A possible recognition of novel MDS antigens by the shared GLIPH2 clusters was not confirmed and needs experimental validation.

Library preparation employed the immunoSEQ multiplex PCR assay. Survey resolution was used, with two replicates of approximately 200 ng each, totaling around 400 ng of DNA per sample. The hsTCRB kit detected rearranged TCRB sequences in genomic DNA using multiplex PCR primers targeting V and J genes. To amplify the CDR3 region, the first PCR ran for around 31 cycles with the QIAGEN Multiplex PCR Kit. An 8-cycle second PCR added sample barcodes and Illumina adapters to each replicate. Pooled libraries were quantified using a QuantStudio 6 and the KAPA library quantification kit. Approximately 14 pM of pooled libraries were sequenced on an Illumina MiSeq with 156-cycle single-end reads and a 15-cycle index read. Concerning the study's data processing: Of 168,753 unique clonotypes, 1.5% to 2% were flagged by VDJdb annotation as previously reported viral-epitope-specific clonotypes. Raw reads were processed into normalized, annotated TCRB repertoires with the immunoSEQ Data Assistant and immunoSEQ Analyzer. Clonotype analysis used the immunarch R package version 0.6.5 and BioAnalyzer. Every repertoire was downsampled to the clone count of the smallest repertoire before richness was estimated. Clonotypes were categorized as expanded, contracted or novel by Fisher's exact tests, where a novel clonotype had zero frequency before treatment. Significantly changed CDR3 beta sequences were clustered with GLIPH2 using simulation_depth=1000 and kmer_min_depth=3, and CDR3s shorter than five residues were excluded. TCRdb took over this immuneACCESS table, retaining in-frame rearrangements with V and J assigned. Such tables are incomplete; in checked studies, under half of the missing clones stem from an unresolved V gene, and the remainder is unexplained. That table is the source of V, J and clone size, and D and trimming were worked out from the DNA. The sample has several thousand clones on record, 75% to 90% of them singletons. The ten largest clonotypes hold more than 13% of the sample.

The TCR sequence derives from a human donor with myelodysplastic syndrome. The rearrangement combines TRBV27 with TRBJ2-7; matching of 7 bases hints at TRBD2 as the D gene. The sample was bone marrow, taken before or after starting hypomethylating agent treatment for myelodysplastic syndrome (not recorded which). CDR3 region: CASSSMWGGPAYEQYF. Here is the DNA: TGTGCCAGCAGTTCCATGTGGGGGGGGCCTGCCTACGAGCAGTACTTC.